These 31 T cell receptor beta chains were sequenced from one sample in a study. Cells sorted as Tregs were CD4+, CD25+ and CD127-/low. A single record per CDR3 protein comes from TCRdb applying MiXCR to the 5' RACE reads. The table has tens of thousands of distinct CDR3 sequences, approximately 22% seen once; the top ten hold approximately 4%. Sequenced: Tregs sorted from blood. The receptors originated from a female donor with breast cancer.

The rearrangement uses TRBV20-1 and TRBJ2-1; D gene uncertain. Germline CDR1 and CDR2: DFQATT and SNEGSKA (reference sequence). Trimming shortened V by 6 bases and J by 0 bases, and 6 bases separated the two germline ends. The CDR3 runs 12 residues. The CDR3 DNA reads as TGCAGTGCCCATAGCTCCTACAATGAGCAGTTCTTC. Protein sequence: CSAHSSYNEQFF.

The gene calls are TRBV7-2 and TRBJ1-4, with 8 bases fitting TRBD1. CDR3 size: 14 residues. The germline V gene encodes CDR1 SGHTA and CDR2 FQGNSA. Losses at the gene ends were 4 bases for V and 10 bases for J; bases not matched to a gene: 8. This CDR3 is CASSSGQGEGKLFF. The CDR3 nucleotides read TGTGCCAGCAGCTCCGGACAGGGAGAGGGAAAACTGTTTTTT.

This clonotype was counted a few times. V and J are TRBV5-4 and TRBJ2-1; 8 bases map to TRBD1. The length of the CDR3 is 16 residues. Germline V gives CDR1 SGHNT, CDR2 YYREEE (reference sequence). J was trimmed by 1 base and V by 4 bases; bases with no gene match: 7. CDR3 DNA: TGTGCCAGCAGCCGTAATGGACAGGGTTCCTACAATGAGCAGTTCTTC. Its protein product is CASSRNGQGSYNEQFF.

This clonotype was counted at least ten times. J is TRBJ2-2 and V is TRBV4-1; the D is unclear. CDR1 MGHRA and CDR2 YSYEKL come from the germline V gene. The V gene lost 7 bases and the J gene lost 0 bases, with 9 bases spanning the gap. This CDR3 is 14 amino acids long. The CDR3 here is CASTAYTNTGELFF. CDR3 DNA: TGCGCCAGCACGGCTTACACGAACACCGGGGAGCTGTTTTTT.

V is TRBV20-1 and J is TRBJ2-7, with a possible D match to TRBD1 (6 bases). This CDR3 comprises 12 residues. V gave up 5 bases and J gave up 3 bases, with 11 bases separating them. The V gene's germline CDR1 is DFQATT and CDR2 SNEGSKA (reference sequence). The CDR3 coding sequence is TGCAGTGCTCAGGGGTCTTTCTACGAGCAGTACTTC. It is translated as CSAQGSFYEQYF.

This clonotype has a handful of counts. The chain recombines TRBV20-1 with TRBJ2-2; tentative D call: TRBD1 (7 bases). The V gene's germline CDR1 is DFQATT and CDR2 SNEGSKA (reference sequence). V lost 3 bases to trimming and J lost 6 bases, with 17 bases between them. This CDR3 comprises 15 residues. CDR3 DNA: TGCAGTGCTAGCTTCGCCAGGGGGGTCCCCGGGGAGCTGTTTTTT. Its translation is CSASFARGVPGELFF.

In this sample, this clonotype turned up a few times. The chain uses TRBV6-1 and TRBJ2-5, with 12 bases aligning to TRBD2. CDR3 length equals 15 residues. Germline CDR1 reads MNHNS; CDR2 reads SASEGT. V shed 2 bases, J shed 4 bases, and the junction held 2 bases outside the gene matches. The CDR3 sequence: CASSELAGGPETQYF. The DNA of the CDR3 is TGTGCCAGCAGTGAACTAGCGGGAGGGCCAGAGACCCAGTACTTC.

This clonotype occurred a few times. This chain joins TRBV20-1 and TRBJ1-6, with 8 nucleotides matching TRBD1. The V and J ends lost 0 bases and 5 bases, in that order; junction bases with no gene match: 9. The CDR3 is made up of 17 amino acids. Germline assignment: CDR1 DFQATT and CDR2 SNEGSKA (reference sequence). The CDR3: CSARDLFRQGNNSPLHF. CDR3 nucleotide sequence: TGCAGTGCTAGAGATCTCTTCAGACAGGGGAATAATTCACCCCTCCACTTT.

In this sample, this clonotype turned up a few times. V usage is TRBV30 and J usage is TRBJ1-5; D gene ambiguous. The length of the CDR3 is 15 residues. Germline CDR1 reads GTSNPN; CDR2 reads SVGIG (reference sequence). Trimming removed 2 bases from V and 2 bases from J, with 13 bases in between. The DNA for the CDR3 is TGTGCCTGGAGTTCGGGCCAGGAGGGCAATCAGCCCCAGCATTTT. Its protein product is CAWSSGQEGNQPQHF.

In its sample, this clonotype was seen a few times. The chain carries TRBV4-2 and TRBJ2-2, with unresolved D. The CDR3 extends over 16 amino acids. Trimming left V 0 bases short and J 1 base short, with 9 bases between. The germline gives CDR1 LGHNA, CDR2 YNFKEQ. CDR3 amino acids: CASSQDDPWNTGELFF. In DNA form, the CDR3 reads TGTGCCAGCAGCCAAGATGACCCGTGGAACACCGGGGAGCTGTTTTTT.

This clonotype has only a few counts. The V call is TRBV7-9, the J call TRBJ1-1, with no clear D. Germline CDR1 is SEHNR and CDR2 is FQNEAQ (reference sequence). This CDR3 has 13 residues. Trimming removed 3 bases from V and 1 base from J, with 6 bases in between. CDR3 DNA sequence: TGTGCCAGCAGCTTCAGACCGAACACTGAAGCTTTCTTT. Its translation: CASSFRPNTEAFF.

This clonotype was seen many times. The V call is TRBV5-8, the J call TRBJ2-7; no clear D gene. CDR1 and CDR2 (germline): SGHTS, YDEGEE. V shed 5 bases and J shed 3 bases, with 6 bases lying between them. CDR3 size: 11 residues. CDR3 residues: CASSRNYEQYF. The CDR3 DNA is TGTGCCAGCAGTCGGAACTACGAGCAGTACTTC. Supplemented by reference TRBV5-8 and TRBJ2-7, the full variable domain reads EAGVTQSPTHLIKTRGQQATLRCSPISGHTSVYWYQQALGLGLQFLLWYDEGEERNRGNFPPRFSGRQFPNYSSELNVNALELEDSALYLCASSRNYEQYFGPGTRLTVT.

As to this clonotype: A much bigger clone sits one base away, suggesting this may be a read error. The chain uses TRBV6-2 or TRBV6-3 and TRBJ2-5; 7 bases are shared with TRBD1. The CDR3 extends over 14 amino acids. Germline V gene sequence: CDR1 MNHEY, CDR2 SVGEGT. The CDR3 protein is CASSGTELQETQNF. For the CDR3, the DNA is TGTGCCAGCAGTGGGACAGAGCTTCAAGAGACCCAGAACTTC.

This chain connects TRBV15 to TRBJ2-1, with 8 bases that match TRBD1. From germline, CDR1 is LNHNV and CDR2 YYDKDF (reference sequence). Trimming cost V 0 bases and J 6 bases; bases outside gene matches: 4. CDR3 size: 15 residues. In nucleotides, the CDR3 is TGTGCCACCAGCAGAGAGAGGGGACAGGCCAATGAGCAGTTCTTC. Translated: CATSRERGQANEQFF.

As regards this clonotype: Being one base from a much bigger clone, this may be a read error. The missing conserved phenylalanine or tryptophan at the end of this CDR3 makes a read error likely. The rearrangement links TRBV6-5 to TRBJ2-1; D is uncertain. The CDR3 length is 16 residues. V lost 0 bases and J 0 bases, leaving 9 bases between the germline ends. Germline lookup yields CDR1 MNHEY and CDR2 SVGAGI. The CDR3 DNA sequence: TGTGCCAGCAGTTACTCGGCACCAAGCTCCTACAATGAGCAGTTCTCC. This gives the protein CASSYSAPSSYNEQFS.

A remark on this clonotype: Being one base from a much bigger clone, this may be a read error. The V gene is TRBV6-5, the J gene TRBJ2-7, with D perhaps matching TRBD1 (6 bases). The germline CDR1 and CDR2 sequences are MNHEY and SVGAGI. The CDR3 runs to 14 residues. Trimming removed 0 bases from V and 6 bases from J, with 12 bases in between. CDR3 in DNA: TGTGCCAGCAGTTACTCCGCAGGGGCTGGCGAGCAGTACTTC. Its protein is CASSYSAGAGEQYF.

This chain's CDR3 is CASRRPNEKLFF. The CDR3 DNA reads TGTGCCAGCAGACGGCCTAATGAAAAACTGTTTTTT. The gene calls are TRBV6-5 and TRBJ1-4, with D uncertain. The germline V and J ends were trimmed by 6 bases and 3 bases, with 5 bases remaining between them. This CDR3 has 12 amino acids. The germline V gene encodes CDR1 MNHEY and CDR2 SVGAGI.

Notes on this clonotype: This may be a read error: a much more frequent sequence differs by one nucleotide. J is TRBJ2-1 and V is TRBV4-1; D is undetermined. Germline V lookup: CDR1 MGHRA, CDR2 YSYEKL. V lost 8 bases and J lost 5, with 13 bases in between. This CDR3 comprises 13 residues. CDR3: CASGPRADNEQFF. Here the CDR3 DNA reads TGCGCCAGCGGCCCCCGGGCAGACAATGAGCAGTTCTTC.

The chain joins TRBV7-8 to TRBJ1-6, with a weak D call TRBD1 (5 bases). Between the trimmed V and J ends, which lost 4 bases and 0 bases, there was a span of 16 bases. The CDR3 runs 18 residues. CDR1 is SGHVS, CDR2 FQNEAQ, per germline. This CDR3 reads CASSYHRDGSSYNSPLHF. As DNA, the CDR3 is TGTGCCAGCAGCTATCACCGGGACGGGAGCTCCTATAATTCACCCCTCCACTTT.

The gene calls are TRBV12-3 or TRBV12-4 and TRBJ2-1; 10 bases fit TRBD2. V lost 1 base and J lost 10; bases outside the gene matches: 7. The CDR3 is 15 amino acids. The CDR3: CASSLGLAGAVEQFF. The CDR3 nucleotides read TGTGCCAGCAGTTTAGGGCTAGCGGGAGCAGTCGAGCAGTTCTTC.

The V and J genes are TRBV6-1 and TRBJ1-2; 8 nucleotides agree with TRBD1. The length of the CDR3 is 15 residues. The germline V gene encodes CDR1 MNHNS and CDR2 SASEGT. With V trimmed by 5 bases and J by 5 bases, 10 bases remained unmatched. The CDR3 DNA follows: TGTGCCAGCAGTTGGTACAGGGGGTCTGAGTATGGCTACACCTTC. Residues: CASSWYRGSEYGYTF.

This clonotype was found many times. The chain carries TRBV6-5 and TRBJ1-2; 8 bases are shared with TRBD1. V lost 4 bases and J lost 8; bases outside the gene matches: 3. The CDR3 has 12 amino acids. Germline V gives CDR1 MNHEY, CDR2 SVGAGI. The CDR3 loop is CASSSTGVGYTF. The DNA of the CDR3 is TGTGCCAGCAGTTCGACAGGGGTCGGCTACACCTTC.

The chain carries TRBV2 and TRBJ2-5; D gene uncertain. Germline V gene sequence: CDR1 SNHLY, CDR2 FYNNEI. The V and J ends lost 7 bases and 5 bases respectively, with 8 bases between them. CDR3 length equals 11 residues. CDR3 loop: CASTASETQYF. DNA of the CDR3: TGTGCCAGCACAGCGTCTGAGACCCAGTACTTC.

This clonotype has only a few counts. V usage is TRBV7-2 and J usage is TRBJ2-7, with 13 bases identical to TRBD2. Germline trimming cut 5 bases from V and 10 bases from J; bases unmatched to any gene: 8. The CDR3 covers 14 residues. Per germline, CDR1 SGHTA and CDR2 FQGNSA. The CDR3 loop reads CASSQGTSGRVQYF. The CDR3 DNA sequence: TGTGCCAGCAGCCAGGGTACTAGCGGGAGGGTCCAGTACTTC.

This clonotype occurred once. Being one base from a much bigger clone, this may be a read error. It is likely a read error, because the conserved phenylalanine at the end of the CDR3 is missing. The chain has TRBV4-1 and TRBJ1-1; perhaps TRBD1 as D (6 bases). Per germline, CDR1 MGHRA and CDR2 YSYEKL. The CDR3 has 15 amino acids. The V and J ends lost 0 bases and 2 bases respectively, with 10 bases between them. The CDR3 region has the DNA TGCGCCAGCAGCCAAGAACAGGGAGCCAACACTGAAGCTTTCATT. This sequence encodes CASSQEQGANTEAFI.

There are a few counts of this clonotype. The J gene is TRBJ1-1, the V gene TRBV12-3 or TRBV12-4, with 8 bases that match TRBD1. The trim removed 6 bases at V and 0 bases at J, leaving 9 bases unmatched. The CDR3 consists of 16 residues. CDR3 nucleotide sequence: TGTGCCAGCAGCTCTTTCGGACAGGGCATGAACACTGAAGCTTTCTTT. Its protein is CASSSFGQGMNTEAFF.

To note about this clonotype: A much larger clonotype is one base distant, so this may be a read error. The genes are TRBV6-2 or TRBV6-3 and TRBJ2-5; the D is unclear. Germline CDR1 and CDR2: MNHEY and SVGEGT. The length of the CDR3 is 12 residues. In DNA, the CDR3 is TGTGCCGGCAGTAAGATTCAAGAGACCCAGTACTTC. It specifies CAGSKIQETQYF.

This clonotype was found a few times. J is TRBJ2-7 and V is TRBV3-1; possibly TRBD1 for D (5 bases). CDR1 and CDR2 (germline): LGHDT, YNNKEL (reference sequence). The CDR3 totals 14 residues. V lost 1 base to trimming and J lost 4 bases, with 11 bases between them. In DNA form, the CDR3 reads TGTGCCAGCAGCCAAGGTATAGGGGATTACGAGCAGTACTTC. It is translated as CASSQGIGDYEQYF.

For the CDR3, the DNA is TGCGCCAGCTCCCGGGTAGGACAGCGAAGCTCTGGGGCCAACGTCCTGACTTTC. Translated, it gives CASSRVGQRSSGANVLTF. This sequence joins TRBV5-1 and TRBJ2-6, with D perhaps matching TRBD1 (6 bases). The germline V and J ends were trimmed by 7 bases and 0 bases, with 20 bases remaining between them. There are 18 residues in the CDR3. CDR1 SGHRS and CDR2 YFSETQ come from the germline V gene. Supplemented by reference TRBV5-1 and TRBJ2-6, the full variable domain reads KAGVTQTPRYLIKTRGQQVTLSCSPISGHRSVSWYQQTPGQGLQFLFEYFSETQRNKGNFPGRFSGRQFSNSRSEMNVSTLELGDSALYLCASSRVGQRSSGANVLTFGAGSRLTVL.

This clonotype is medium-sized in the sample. CDR3 bases: TGTGCCAGCAGGTTAAATGAGCAGTTCTTC. Translating gives CASRLNEQFF. The gene calls are TRBV12-3 or TRBV12-4 and TRBJ2-1; D is ambiguous. The CDR3 has 10 amino acids. The germline V and J ends were trimmed by 6 bases and 7 bases, with 4 bases remaining between them.

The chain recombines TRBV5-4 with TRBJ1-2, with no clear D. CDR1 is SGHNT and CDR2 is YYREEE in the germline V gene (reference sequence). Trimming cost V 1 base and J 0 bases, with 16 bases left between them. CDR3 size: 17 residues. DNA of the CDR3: TGTGCCAGCAGCTTGCCGGGGAACCTATCGGCTAACTATGGCTACACCTTC. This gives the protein CASSLPGNLSANYGYTF.